The present T cell receptor beta chain was sequenced within a study of blood T cell repertoires in COVID-19. Looking at the study overall: Nucleic acid was either cDNA or gDNA, and it came from T cells, B-cell-depleted T cells, or PBMCs.

In the original analysis: Amplification of reference gene primers was used by the study to estimate nucleated cell counts. Profiling relied on immunoSEQ multiplex PCR, and the TCRdb table lists in-frame clones only, not all of them. Clonal size and the V and J genes are those of that table, whereas D and trimming came from the DNA. The data show 100,000 to 150,000 clones, approximately 88% seen once. This clone was detected once. What was sequenced was peripheral blood. This receptor was taken from a man in his 70s with active COVID-19.

In DNA, the CDR3 is TGTGCCACCAGCAGCTATCCCGCCGGGACTTCTGAGGGAGATACGCAGTATTTT. Its protein is CATSSYPAGTSEGDTQYF. The rearrangement joins TRBV15 to TRBJ2-3, with a possible D match to TRBD2 (6 bases). V lost 3 bases and J lost 5, with 24 bases in between. The CDR3 covers 18 residues. Germline CDR1 LNHNV, CDR2 YYDKDF (reference sequence).